This TCR beta chain was captured by sequencing in a study of T cell clonality in common variable immunodeficiency. Notes on the study in general: CVID subjects shared fewer TCRbeta clones than healthy controls did. T cell subpopulation sequencing would be needed to explain CVID clonality. Patient heterogeneity in the CVID cohort limited correlations between repertoire features and clinical complications.

This clone came up many times. The antigen is not known. Read coverage stops 3 residues before the CDR3 terminus; the germline J gene supplies the remainder. The sample carries other DNA sequences with the same CDR3. This table comes from immunoSEQ multiplex PCR, and its TCRdb copy is limited to in-frame clones, with some not included. The record shows tens of thousands of clones for this sample, with no singletons present. Trimming stripped 0 bases from V and 0 bases from J, with 21 bases between. The CDR3 is 20 amino acids. Germline-derived CDR1 and CDR2 are LGHNA and YNFKEQ. The clonotype originates from a person aged 18 to 70 in good health. The chain links TRBV4-2 to TRBJ1-5; D gene ambiguous. The specimen was peripheral blood mononuclear cells. The part of the CDR3 DNA that was read is TGTGCCAGCAGCCAAGATTCCCCCAGGCCGAACCAATATAGCAATCAGCCC. It translates to CASSQDSPRPNQYSNQP. The full CDR3 protein is CASSQDSPRPNQYSNQPQHF.